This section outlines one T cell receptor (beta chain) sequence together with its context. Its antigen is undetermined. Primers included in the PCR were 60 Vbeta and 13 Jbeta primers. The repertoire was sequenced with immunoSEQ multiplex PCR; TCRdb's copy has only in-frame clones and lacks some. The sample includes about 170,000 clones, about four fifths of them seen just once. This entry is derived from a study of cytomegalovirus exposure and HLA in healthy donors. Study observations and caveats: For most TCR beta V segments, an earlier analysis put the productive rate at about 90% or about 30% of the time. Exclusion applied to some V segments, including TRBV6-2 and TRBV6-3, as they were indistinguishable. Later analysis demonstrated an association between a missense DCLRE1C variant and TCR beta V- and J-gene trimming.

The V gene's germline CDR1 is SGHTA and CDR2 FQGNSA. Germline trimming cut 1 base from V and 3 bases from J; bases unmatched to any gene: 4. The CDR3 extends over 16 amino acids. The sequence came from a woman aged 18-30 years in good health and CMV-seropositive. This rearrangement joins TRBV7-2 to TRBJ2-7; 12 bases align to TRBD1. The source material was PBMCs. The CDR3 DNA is TGTGCCAGCAGCTTAGGGGGGACAGGGGGCCGCTACGAGCAGTACTTC. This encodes CASSLGGTGGRYEQYF.